The rows below give T cell receptor beta chains drawn from one sample of a study of T-cell memory formation after mild COVID-19. TCRdb reprocessed the 5' RACE reads with MiXCR, giving one entry per CDR3 protein. In the table there are about 88,000 distinct CDR3 sequences, around 27% of which are singletons. The sample comprised PBMCs or a T cell subset sorted from them (not recorded which). The receptor set was obtained from a man younger than 30 who had mild COVID-19 (a few samples of this study predate the infection). Cell type and time point are not known. CDR3s include the opening cysteine and the closing phenylalanine or tryptophan. D genes are given only for firm matches. Clone size is stated in some rows and not others, as once, few, many or a class when expanded.

D	length	size	V	J	DNA	CDR3
TRBD2	13	NA	TRBV5-4	TRBJ2-7	TGTGCCAGCCGACTAGCGGGGGATTACGAGCAGTACTTC	CASRLAGDYEQYF
NA	13	NA	TRBV20-1	TRBJ2-1	TGCAGTGCTGGCAGACGGGACTACAATGAGCAGTTCTTC	CSAGRRDYNEQFF
NA	17	many	TRBV4-3	TRBJ2-1	TGCGCCAGCAGCCAATCTGAAACCGGTAGCTCCTACAATGAGCAGTTCTTC	CASSQSETGSSYNEQFF
NA	16	few	TRBV4-1	TRBJ1-1	TGCGCCAGCAGCCAAGTCTTTCTGGTTTGGGGCACTGAAGCTTTCTTT	CASSQVFLVWGTEAFF
TRBD2	17	NA	TRBV7-8	TRBJ2-3	TGTGCCAGCAGCACCTTCTGGACTAGCGGGGGAACAGATACGCAGTATTTT	CASSTFWTSGGTDTQYF
NA	15	many	TRBV12-3/TRBV12-4	TRBJ1-1	TGTGCCAGCAGTTTTCTACCGGGCACGGGCACTGAAGCTTTCTTT	CASSFLPGTGTEAFF
NA	15	NA	TRBV11-2	TRBJ1-2	TGTGCCAGCAGCCTCTCGGGACCGCTTAACTATGGCTACACCTTC	CASSLSGPLNYGYTF
NA	18	NA	TRBV7-6	TRBJ1-5	TGTGCCAGCAGCTTACCCCCGCGCCAGGGTTATAGCAATCAGCCCCAGCATTTT	CASSLPPRQGYSNQPQHF
TRBD2	16	NA	TRBV7-2	TRBJ2-3	TGTGCCAGCAGCTTAGTTTGGCGGGGGTACACAGATACGCAGTATTTT	CASSLVWRGYTDTQYF
TRBD1	15	NA	TRBV7-6	TRBJ2-7	TGTGCCAGCAGCCGACAGGGGCGGGTCTCCCACGAGCAGTACTTC	CASSRQGRVSHEQYF
TRBD1	17	NA	TRBV4-1	TRBJ2-7	TGCGCCAGCAGCACAGCGCAGGGGGCAGCAATCCTGGGCGAGCAGTACTTC	CASSTAQGAAILGEQYF
TRBD1	13	NA	TRBV6-5	TRBJ2-1	TGTGCCAGCAGTTACGACAGGGAAGGTGAGCAGTTCTTC	CASSYDREGEQFF
NA	13	few	TRBV7-2	TRBJ2-3	TGTGCCAGCAGCTTCGGAGGGCCAGATACGCAGTATTTT	CASSFGGPDTQYF
TRBD1	12	NA	TRBV9	TRBJ2-7	TGTGCCAGCAGCGGGACAGGTTACGAGCAGTACTTC	CASSGTGYEQYF
NA	13	few	TRBV4-2	TRBJ2-7	TGTGCCAGCAGCCCCCGTGTAGGTAGCGAGCAGTACTTC	CASSPRVGSEQYF
NA	12	few	TRBV28	TRBJ2-1	TGTGCCAGCAGCGCGATCGTTGATGAGCAGTTCTTC	CASSAIVDEQFF
TRBD1	15	NA	TRBV6-6	TRBJ1-2	TGTGCCAGCAGTTACCAGACAGGGGGCACCTATGGCTACACCTTC	CASSYQTGGTYGYTF
TRBD1	13	NA	TRBV7-8	TRBJ1-1	TGTGCCAGCAGCGTAACAGGGGGGGGTGAGGCTTTCTTT	CASSVTGGGEAFF
NA	17	few	TRBV5-1	TRBJ2-2	TGCGCCAGCAGCCCCGGGGCCGATTGGGTCAACACCGGGGAGCTGTTTTTT	CASSPGADWVNTGELFF
NA	15	NA	TRBV9	TRBJ1-2	TGTGCCAGCAGCGTAGAACCGCTCCGTCGCTATGGCTACACCTTC	CASSVEPLRRYGYTF
NA	13	NA	TRBV12-3/TRBV12-4	TRBJ2-2	TGTGCCAGCAGTCCCGTTTATACCGGGGAGCTGTTTTTT	CASSPVYTGELFF
NA	16	many	TRBV4-3	TRBJ2-2	TGCGCCAGCAGCCAAGAAGGCGTCGGTGGGGCCGGGGAGCTGTTTTTT	CASSQEGVGGAGELFF
NA	11	few	TRBV6-5	TRBJ2-7	TGTGCCAGCAGTACCGGGGACGAGCAGTACTTC	CASSTGDEQYF
NA	16	NA	TRBV7-3	TRBJ2-3	TGTGCCAGCAGCTCCCTTGGGCAGGGGAGAAGGAATACGCAGTATTTT	CASSSLGQGRRNTQYF
NA	13	few	TRBV7-6	TRBJ2-7	TGTGCCAGCAGCTCTCATCCTCTCTACGAGCAGTACTTC	CASSSHPLYEQYF
NA	14	few	TRBV4-2	TRBJ1-1	TGTGCCAGCAGCCTCCGGGGGGGAAACACTGAAGCTTTCTTT	CASSLRGGNTEAFF
NA	12	NA	TRBV29-1	TRBJ2-7	TGCAGCGTTTCGACTGACTCCTACGAGCAGTACTTC	CSVSTDSYEQYF
NA	13	NA	TRBV4-1	TRBJ1-5	TGCGCCAGCAGCCAAGTATTCAATCAGCCCCAGCATTTT	CASSQVFNQPQHF
TRBD1	13	NA	TRBV29-1	TRBJ2-5	TGCAGCGTTCGGACAGGGATTCAAGAGACCCAGTACTTC	CSVRTGIQETQYF
TRBD1	16	few	TRBV9	TRBJ2-7	TGTGCCAGCAGCGTAGATACCGGGACAGGGGGGATCGAGCAGTACTTC	CASSVDTGTGGIEQYF
TRBD2	17	few	TRBV7-6	TRBJ2-7	TGTGCCAGCAGCTTATCTAATCCGGGAGCGGGGGGCTACGAGCAGTACTTC	CASSLSNPGAGGYEQYF
TRBD1	13	NA	TRBV5-1	TRBJ2-7	TGCGCCAGCAGCGTGGACAGGTTCCACGAGCAGTACTTC	CASSVDRFHEQYF
NA	13	few	TRBV9	TRBJ2-3	TGTGCCAGCAGCGTAGAGAGTCCAGATACGCAGTATTTT	CASSVESPDTQYF
TRBD2	14	NA	TRBV12-3/TRBV12-4	TRBJ2-3	TGTGCCAGCAGTGCTAGCGGGCTTTGGGATACGCAGTATTTT	CASSASGLWDTQYF
NA	17	few	TRBV4-1	TRBJ1-1	TGCGCCAGCAGCCAAGAGTCAGGGACCATGGGGAACACTGAAGCTTTCTTT	CASSQESGTMGNTEAFF
NA	13	NA	TRBV7-2	TRBJ2-1	TGTGCCAGCAGCGCTCGGACCCAACATGAGCAGTTCTTC	CASSARTQHEQFF
NA	17	once	TRBV4-1	TRBJ1-2	TGCGCCAGCGGCCAAGAATTGACGGGGGGTCTTCTCTATGGCTACACCTTC	CASGQELTGGLLYGYTF
TRBD1	14	NA	TRBV28	TRBJ2-5	TGTGCCAGCAGGCGCGGACAGGGAGGAGAGACCCAGTACTTC	CASRRGQGGETQYF
NA	15	few	TRBV5-1	TRBJ1-1	TGCGCCAGCAGCGGGACGGACAGCCTTAACACTGAAGCTTTCTTT	CASSGTDSLNTEAFF
TRBD1	14	NA	TRBV2	TRBJ2-5	TGTGCCAGCAAATGGGACAGGGGGAAAGAGACCCAGTACTTC	CASKWDRGKETQYF
NA	13	once	TRBV27	TRBJ1-5	TGTGCCAGCAGTTTATTGGGGGATCAGCCCCAGCATTTT	CASSLLGDQPQHF
TRBD1	15	few	TRBV9	TRBJ2-7	TGTGCCAGCAGCGTAAATCCGGGACAGGGTCACGAGCAGTACTTC	CASSVNPGQGHEQYF
NA	20	NA	TRBV18	TRBJ2-6	TGTGCCAGCTCACCTTCGGAAATCGACAGTTACCTCTCTGGGGCCAACGTCCTGACTTTC	CASSPSEIDSYLSGANVLTF
TRBD1	16	few	TRBV7-6	TRBJ2-2	TGTGCCAGCAGCTCCGCCGGGACAGAGAACACCGGGGAGCTGTTTTTT	CASSSAGTENTGELFF
NA	14	few	TRBV6-5	TRBJ1-5	TGTGCCAGCAGCCAGAGCTTTAGCAATCAGCCCCAGCATTTT	CASSQSFSNQPQHF